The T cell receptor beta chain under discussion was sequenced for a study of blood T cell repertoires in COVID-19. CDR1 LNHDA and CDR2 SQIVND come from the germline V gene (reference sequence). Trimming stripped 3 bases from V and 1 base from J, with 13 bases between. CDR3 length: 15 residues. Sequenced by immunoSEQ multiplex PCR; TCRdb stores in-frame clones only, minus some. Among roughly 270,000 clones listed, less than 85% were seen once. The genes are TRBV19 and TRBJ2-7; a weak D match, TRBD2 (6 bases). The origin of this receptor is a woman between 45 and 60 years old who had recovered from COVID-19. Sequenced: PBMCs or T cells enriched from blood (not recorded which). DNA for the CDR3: TGTGCCAGTAGTATCGGGTCTAGCGCATCCTACGAGCAGTACTTC. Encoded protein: CASSIGSSASYEQYF.